Listed below are T cell receptor beta chains from one sample, sequenced in a study. In TCRdb, the 5' RACE reads were re-called with MiXCR into one record per CDR3 protein. The sample shows approximately 37,000 distinct CDR3 sequences, approximately 17% of them seen only once. Sample: naive CD4+ T cells sorted from a lymph node. These TCRs come from a female donor with breast cancer. The CDR3 runs from the conserved cysteine through the conserved F or W. Fields, in order: J gene, V gene, D gene, clone size, CDR3 protein. A D gene is named only where the DNA matches it firmly. Rows give clone size only sometimes, using once, few, many, or a class for an expanded clone.

>TRBJ1-1|TRBV28|-|few
CASSRGNEAFF
>TRBJ1-2|TRBV7-2|-|-
CASSAARQGSSGYTF
>TRBJ2-5|TRBV15|-|-
CATSRDPQETQYF
>TRBJ1-2|TRBV11-2|-|-
CASSLNPDRTPNYGYTF
>TRBJ1-2|TRBV5-1|TRBD1|many
CASTTGTGGDYGYTF
>TRBJ2-1|TRBV7-2|-|medium-sized
CASSLSPINEQFF
>TRBJ1-1|TRBV7-9|-|few
CASSLTFGTIVAEAFF
>TRBJ1-1|TRBV5-4|TRBD1|-
CASRQGRNTEAFF
>TRBJ1-5|TRBV11-3|-|-
CASSYEINQPQHF
>TRBJ2-7|TRBV7-7|-|few
CASSLGDGLEQYF
>TRBJ2-1|TRBV7-2|TRBD1|few
CASSPSGQGAYNEQFF
>TRBJ1-1|TRBV3-1|-|few
CASSQSNAVGTEAFF
>TRBJ1-2|TRBV4-1|-|-
CASSQVQGPANDGYTF
>TRBJ1-5|TRBV6-5|-|many
CASSYRRQQNQPQHF
>TRBJ2-7|TRBV30|-|few
CAWSRGPPVPYF
>TRBJ1-1|TRBV18|-|-
CASSPQGAEAFF
>TRBJ2-3|TRBV5-1|-|-
CASGGMSGVPTDTQYF
>TRBJ2-5|TRBV7-9|TRBD2|many
CASSLASGTRETQYF
>TRBJ2-1|TRBV20-1|TRBD2|few
CSARERTSGNNEQFF